Presented here are 14 T cell receptor beta chains from one specimen sequenced in a study of cytomegalovirus exposure and HLA in healthy donors. The PCR had 60 Vbeta and 13 Jbeta primers. Here immunoSEQ multiplex PCR was the method, and the copy in TCRdb shows in-frame clones only, minus some. The sample includes about 140,000 clones, 75% to 80% of them seen just once. The sample taken for sequencing was PBMCs. Receptor source: a female donor in good health and CMV-seronegative.

With regard to this clone: The sample contains more than one DNA sequence encoding this CDR3. The chain has TRBV18 and TRBJ1-3; 9 nucleotides line up with TRBD1. Per germline, CDR1 KGHSH and CDR2 LQKENI. This CDR3 has 15 amino acids. Trimming at V came to 2 bases and at J to 1 base, leaving 0 bases not matched to a gene. As DNA, the CDR3 is TGTGCCAGCTCACCAGGGACAGGGTCTGGAAACACCATATATTTT. Its protein is CASSPGTGSGNTIYF. The whole variable domain, remainder taken from reference TRBV18 and TRBJ1-3, is NAGVMQNPRHLVRRRGQEARLRCSPMKGHSHVYWYRQLPEEGLKFMVYLQKENIIDESGMPKERFSAEFPKEGPSILRIQQVVRGDSAAYFCASSPGTGSGNTIYFGEGSWLTVV.

The CDR3 DNA reads TGTGCCAGCAGTTTACCGACTAGCGGGAGGTCTGGTGAGCAGTTCTTC. It codes for CASSLPTSGRSGEQFF. The chain has TRBV28 and TRBJ2-1; the match to TRBD2 covers 13 bases. The V gene end was trimmed by 2 bases and the J gene end by 9 bases; junction bases not matched to a gene: 7. Germline CDR1 is MDHEN and CDR2 is SYDVKM. The CDR3 spans 16 residues. Looking up the rest from reference TRBV28 and TRBJ2-1 gives the full variable domain: DVKVTQSSRYLVKRTGEKVFLECVQDMDHENMFWYRQDPGLGLRLIYFSYDVKMKEKGDIPEGYSVSREKKERFSLILESASTNQTSMYLCASSLPTSGRSGEQFFGPGTRLTVL.

Details on this clone: Mismatch with germline at one junction end may stem from a read error. This sequence joins TRBV7-9 and TRBJ1-2, with 9 bases identical to TRBD1. The germline V gene encodes CDR1 SEHNR and CDR2 FQNEAQ (reference sequence). The CDR3 extends over 17 amino acids. In DNA form, the CDR3 reads TGTTCCAGCAGCTTGATGGGACAGGGTGGTGGATCGGATGGCTACACCTTC. This gives the protein CSSSLMGQGGGSDGYTF.

The gene calls are TRBV7-2 and TRBJ2-7; D is ambiguous. Trimming left V 7 bases short and J 2 bases short, with 12 bases between. The CDR3 runs to 13 residues. From germline, CDR1 is SGHTA and CDR2 FQGNSA. CDR3 region: CASKPSVTYEQYF. The CDR3 DNA reads as TGTGCCAGCAAACCCAGCGTTACCTACGAGCAGTACTTC.

J is TRBJ2-3 and V is TRBV4-2, with 14 positions matching TRBD2. This CDR3 region has 20 residues. CDR1 is LGHNA and CDR2 is YNFKEQ in the germline V gene. With V trimmed by 0 bases and J by 3 bases, 11 bases remained unmatched. Written as DNA, the CDR3 is TGTGCCAGCAGCCAAGACTCATCCCCGGGACTAGCGGGAGTGACAGATACGCAGTATTTT. This encodes CASSQDSSPGLAGVTDTQYF.

In this sample, this clone turned up a few times. This chain joins TRBV27 and TRBJ1-1, with unresolved D. Trimming took off 6 bases at V and 2 bases at J, with 13 bases between the two ends. Germline-derived CDR1 and CDR2 are MNHEY and SMNVEV (reference sequence). The CDR3 loop spans 14 amino acids. CDR3 sequence reads: CASRRGGSNTEAFF. Written as DNA, the CDR3 is TGTGCCAGCAGGAGAGGCGGGAGTAACACTGAAGCTTTCTTT.

The rearrangement links TRBV7-3 to TRBJ2-1; D gene unclear. V shed 2 bases and J shed 4 bases, with 6 bases lying between them. Germline V gene lookup returns CDR1 SGHTA and CDR2 FQGTGA. CDR3 length: 13 amino acids. The CDR3 DNA reads TGTGCCAGCAGCTTAGAGCTTTACAATGAGCAGTTCTTC. It yields the protein CASSLELYNEQFF.

The chain employs TRBV9 and TRBJ1-4, with no clear D. Germline loops: CDR1 SGDLS, CDR2 YYNGEE. Trimming stripped 0 bases from V and 5 bases from J, with 8 bases between. This CDR3 contains 14 residues. CDR3: CASSVGLKNEKLFF. The CDR3 region has the DNA TGTGCCAGCAGCGTAGGACTTAAAAATGAAAAACTGTTTTTT.

The genes are TRBV6-5 and TRBJ1-5; unclear D gene. CDR1 is MNHEY, CDR2 SVGAGI, per germline. The CDR3 consists of 14 residues. V lost 5 bases and J lost 2, with 10 bases in between. The CDR3 reads CASSRSSGNQPQHF. The CDR3 DNA follows: TGTGCCAGCAGTCGGAGCAGTGGCAATCAGCCCCAGCATTTT.

The chain uses TRBV6-5 and TRBJ2-1; D might be TRBD2 (7 bases). This CDR3 is 15 amino acids long. V was pared by 6 bases and J by 9 bases, with 21 bases between. Germline-derived CDR1 and CDR2 are MNHEY and SVGAGI. The CDR3, as DNA: TGTGCCAGCAGCCAAAAAAGGACTAGAGGGGGTGAGCAGTTCTTC. Amino acid sequence: CASSQKRTRGGEQFF.

This sequence joins TRBV5-1 and TRBJ1-2, with 9 bases lining up with TRBD1. Germline lookup yields CDR1 SGHRS and CDR2 YFSETQ. This CDR3 spans 16 amino acids. Trimming at V came to 4 bases and at J to 1 base, leaving 8 bases not matched to a gene. CDR3 loop: CASSLRQGVYNYGYTF. The CDR3 DNA reads as TGCGCCAGCAGCCTACGACAGGGGGTATATAACTATGGCTACACCTTC.

The chain combines TRBV6-5 with TRBJ1-1; 8 positions match TRBD1. Germline V gene data show CDR1 as MNHEY and CDR2 as SVGAGI. The CDR3 is made up of 12 amino acids. V dropped 5 bases and J dropped 7; count of bases not matched to a gene: 3. The CDR3 bases are TGTGCCAGCAGTCCCACAGGGGGTGAAGCTTTCTTT. Protein product: CASSPTGGEAFF.

J is TRBJ2-3 and V is TRBV4-2, with TRBD2 identical over 10 bases. Germline assignment: CDR1 LGHNA and CDR2 YNFKEQ. J gave up 4 bases and V 0 bases, and 7 bases lay outside the gene matches. The CDR3 totals 17 residues. CDR3 sequence (DNA): TGTGCCAGCAGCCAAGAGGGAGCGGGGGGGCCAGCAGATACGCAGTATTTT. It codes for CASSQEGAGGPADTQYF.

The CDR3 nucleotides are TGTGCCAGCAGCTTAGATGGACAAGCCACCGGGGAGCTGTTTTTT. This translates into CASSLDGQATGELFF. The V gene is TRBV7-2, the J gene TRBJ2-2, with a tentative D call TRBD1 (5 bases). The CDR3 has 15 amino acids. Between the trimmed V and J ends, which lost 1 base and 4 bases, there was a span of 10 bases. Looked up from germline, CDR1 is SGHTA and CDR2 is FQGNSA. The full variable domain, with the rest looked up from reference TRBV7-2 and TRBJ2-2, is GAGVSQSPSNKVTEKGKDVELRCDPISGHTALYWYRQSLGQGLEFLIYFQGNSAPDKSGLPSDRFSAERTGGSVSTLTIQRTQQEDSAVYLCASSLDGQATGELFFGEGSRLTVL.